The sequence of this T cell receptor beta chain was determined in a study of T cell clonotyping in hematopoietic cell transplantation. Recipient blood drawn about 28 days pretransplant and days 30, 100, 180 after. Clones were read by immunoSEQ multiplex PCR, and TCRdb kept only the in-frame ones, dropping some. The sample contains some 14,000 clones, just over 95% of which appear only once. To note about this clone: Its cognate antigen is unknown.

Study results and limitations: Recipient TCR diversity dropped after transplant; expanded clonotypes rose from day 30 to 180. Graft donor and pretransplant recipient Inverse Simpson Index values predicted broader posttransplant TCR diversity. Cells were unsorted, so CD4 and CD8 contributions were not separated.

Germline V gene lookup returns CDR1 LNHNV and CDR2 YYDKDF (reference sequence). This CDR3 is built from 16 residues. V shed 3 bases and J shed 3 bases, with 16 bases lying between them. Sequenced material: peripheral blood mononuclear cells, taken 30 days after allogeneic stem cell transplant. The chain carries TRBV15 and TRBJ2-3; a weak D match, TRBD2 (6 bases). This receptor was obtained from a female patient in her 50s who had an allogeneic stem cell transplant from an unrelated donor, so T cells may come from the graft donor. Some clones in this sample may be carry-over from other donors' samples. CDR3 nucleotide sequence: TGTGCCACCAGCAGGGCCGGGACTGGGAGGACAGATACGCAGTATTTT. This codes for CATSRAGTGRTDTQYF.